This entry concerns a single T cell receptor (beta chain). Its antigen remains unidentified. A clone one base away is much larger, so this may be a read error. There are 13 amino acids in the CDR3, from cysteine to phenylalanine inclusive. Here the CDR3 DNA is all that survives: 39 bases in frame from base 1. At the junction V is shortened by 7 bases and J by 3 bases; bases outside the gene matches: 5. From a lookup of the germline V gene, CDR1 and CDR2 are SQVTM and ANQGSEA. Library preparation employed UMI-ligation and nested PCR. For the blood and skin samples, TCR RNA was reverse transcribed with SuperScript IV using primers for the alpha and beta constant regions. The ligated cDNA was amplified by four rounds of PCR, in which nested alpha and beta constant region primers were used together with the SP2 primer. An oligonucleotide carrying the Illumina SP2 primer and a UMI was ligated to the 3' end of the cDNA by means of T4 RNA ligase 1. The 12-nucleotide UMI consisted of two random hexamers with an eight-base spacer between the hexamers to prevent hairpin formation. From the second PCR onward, the TCR alpha and beta chain libraries were handled separately, and dual indexing was used for multiplexing. After pooling, the indexed libraries were analyzed by capillary electrophoresis and sequenced on either an Illumina MiSeq or NextSeq. PhiX DNA at about 4.5-8% was spiked into libraries to increase base diversity and improve cluster recognition. The original methods were these. UMIs were extracted from read 2 by Demultiplexor and combined with the TCR sequence from read 1, and reads were split according to sample indices. V and J genes and V-J junctions were identified by Decombinator, and each TCR was assigned a five-part identifier that included V and J deletions. Collapsinator relied on UMIs to correct both sequencing errors and PCR amplification heterogeneity, producing a UMI-based abundance for each TCR. CDR3Translator turned identifiers into nucleotide sequence, translated the nucleotide sequence into amino acids, and pulled out CDR3 regions based on terminal motifs. Error-corrected alpha and beta TCR counts from blood and skin were compared after normalization to input RNA amount. The public reads were reanalyzed by TCRdb: fastp trimming at Q25, MiXCR alignment, in-frame beta chains only. Every distinct CDR3 protein forms one entry, paired with its most common genes and DNA. These V and J calls derive from TCRdb rather than the authors' analysis. The sample table shows 17,000 or so distinct CDR3 sequences, and less than 9.5% are seen once. The top ten constitute over 6.5% of the sample.

This sample was taken from a study of naive and memory T cell subsets (dated by TCRdb to about 2017). In terms of the full investigation: The figure summarizing these samples reported approximately 10 blood donors, 7 tuberculin skin test biopsies and 3 saline control biopsies. PCR2 was typically performed as a SYBR Green qPCR that was stopped at a set threshold, although end-point PCR (around 6 cycles) could be used instead for low-input samples. Skin biopsies were collected from tuberculin skin test sites or from saline-injected control sites and were processed for RNA extraction as previously described.

What this sample's treatment or condition label stands for: skin biopsy from PPD injection site in Mantoux-positive individual. Total RNA was used without cell sorting and was treated with RQ1 DNase before reverse transcription, with a target input of about 1 to 1000 ng. A robust, sensitive protocol for the amplification, sequencing and analysis of TCRs was described in the study, in which 3' ligation of a UMI-containing oligonucleotide to TCR cDNA was used. In individuals with a positive Mantoux test, tuberculin skin test biopsies were taken from sites that had been injected with PPD. Libraries were prepared from skin biopsies and whole blood to test how robust the pipeline was in samples where T cells are a minority population. Broader findings and caveats from the paper: The potential sensitivity of the RNA-based method to TCR transcript changes with T cell activation and differentiation was acknowledged. The larger number of TCRs found at tuberculin skin test sites was interpreted as T cell infiltration of a delayed type IV hypersensitivity reaction. TCR sequences were reportedly recovered from both types of skin biopsy, with far more TCRs being found at tuberculin skin test sites. The paper did not give details of skin biopsy collection and RNA processing, instead referencing earlier studies for those details.

The sample in question was skin, obtained from a tuberculin skin test site. Recombination connected TRBV29-1 to TRBJ2-2; 7 bases in between match TRBD2. The clonotype originates from an adult in good health. At the DNA level, the sequence is TGCAGCGCTAGCGGACCGTACACCGGGGAGCTGTTTTTT. This encodes CSASGPYTGELFF.